Here is one T cell receptor (beta chain) with its context. The data stem from a study of blood T cell repertoires in COVID-19. Germline V gene lookup returns CDR1 GTSNPN and CDR2 SVGIG (reference sequence). The CDR3 extends over 11 amino acids. The ends lost 5 bases at V and 9 bases at J; junction bases unmatched: 0. Clones were read by immunoSEQ multiplex PCR, and TCRdb kept only the in-frame ones, dropping some. This table has fewer than 300,000 clones, approximately 78% appearing once. This TCR came from a man aged 40-49 years who had been exposed to COVID-19. The V and J genes are TRBV30 and TRBJ1-6; TRBD1 matches at 8 bases. The sequenced material came from PBMCs or T cells enriched from blood (not recorded which). DNA of the CDR3: TGTGCCTGGGACAGGGGTTCACCCCTCCACTTT. It encodes CAWDRGSPLHF. Complete variable domain (other parts from reference TRBV30 and TRBJ1-6): SQTIHQWPATLVQPVGSPLSLECTVEGTSNPNLYWYRQAAGRGLQLLFYSVGIGQISSEVPQNLSASRPQDRQFILSSKKLLLSDSGFYLCAWDRGSPLHFGNGTRLTVT.